One sample yielded the 5 T cell receptor beta chains listed below, sequenced in a study of T cell responses to AZD1222 COVID-19 vaccine. Profiling relied on immunoSEQ multiplex PCR, and the TCRdb table lists in-frame clones only, not all of them. Counted here are more than 100,000 clones, over 75% occurring once; the ten biggest clones make up more than 3%. This specimen consisted of peripheral blood, obtained on day 0 of AZD1222 vaccination. All receptors come from an adult in good health.

This clone was observed a single time. V usage is TRBV3-1 (or the pseudogene TRBV3-2) and J usage is TRBJ2-4, with a weak D call TRBD1 (5 bases). Trimming left V 2 bases short and J 1 base short, with 9 bases between. Germline V gene data show CDR1 as LGHDT and CDR2 as YNNKEL (reference sequence). The CDR3 covers 15 residues. The DNA of the CDR3 is TGTGCCAGCAGCCAACAGGGCTGGGCCAAAAACATTCAGTACTTC. Its protein is CASSQQGWAKNIQYF.

J is TRBJ1-1 and V is TRBV5-4; weak D call: TRBD1 (5 bases). The CDR3 totals 12 residues. Germline V gives CDR1 SGHNT, CDR2 YYREEE (reference sequence). V was clipped by 3 bases and J by 11 bases, with 14 bases between them. The CDR3 DNA follows: TGTGCCAGCAGCTCGCAGGATGGGGCTGCTTTCTTT. Protein: CASSSQDGAAFF.

This sequence joins TRBV12-3 or TRBV12-4 and TRBJ1-1, with D perhaps TRBD1 (5 bases). The CDR3 sequence is 13 residues long. V was shortened by 6 bases and J by 0 bases, with 8 bases between the two germline ends. DNA for the CDR3: TGTGCCAGCAGAACGGGGCTGAACACTGAAGCTTTCTTT. It yields the protein CASRTGLNTEAFF.

This chain joins TRBV7-9 and TRBJ1-2, with TRBD1 matching 10 bases. Germline trimming cut 5 bases from V and 8 bases from J; bases unmatched to any gene: 11. The CDR3 has 15 amino acids. Germline CDR1 SEHNR, CDR2 FQNEAQ (reference sequence). The CDR3 here is CASSPSGTGDGGYTF. As DNA, the CDR3 is TGTGCCAGCAGCCCCTCCGGGACAGGGGATGGGGGCTACACCTTC.

This chain connects TRBV3-1 (or the pseudogene TRBV3-2) to TRBJ2-2, with D unresolved. With 1 base removed from V and 2 bases from J, the gap between germline ends came to 2 bases. The CDR3 is 13 residues long. CDR1 and CDR2 (germline): LGHDT, YNNKEL (reference sequence). The CDR3: CASSQVNTGELFF. CDR3 nucleotide sequence: TGTGCCAGCAGCCAAGTCAACACCGGGGAGCTGTTTTTT.